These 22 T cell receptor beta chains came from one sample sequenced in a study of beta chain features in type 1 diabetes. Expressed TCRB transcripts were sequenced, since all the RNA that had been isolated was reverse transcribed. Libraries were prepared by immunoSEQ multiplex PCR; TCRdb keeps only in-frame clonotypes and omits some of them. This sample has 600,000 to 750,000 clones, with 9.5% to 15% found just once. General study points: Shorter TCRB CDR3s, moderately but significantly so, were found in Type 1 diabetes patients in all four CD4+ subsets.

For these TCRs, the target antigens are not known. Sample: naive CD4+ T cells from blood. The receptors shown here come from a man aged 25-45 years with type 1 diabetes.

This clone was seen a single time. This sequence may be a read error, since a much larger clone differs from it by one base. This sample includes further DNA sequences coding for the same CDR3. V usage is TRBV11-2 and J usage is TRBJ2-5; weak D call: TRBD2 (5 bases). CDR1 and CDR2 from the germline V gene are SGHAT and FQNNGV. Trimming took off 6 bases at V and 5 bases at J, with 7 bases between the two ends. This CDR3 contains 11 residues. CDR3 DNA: TGTGCCAGCAGTCCGGGGGAGACCCAGTACTTC. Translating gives CASSPGETQYF.

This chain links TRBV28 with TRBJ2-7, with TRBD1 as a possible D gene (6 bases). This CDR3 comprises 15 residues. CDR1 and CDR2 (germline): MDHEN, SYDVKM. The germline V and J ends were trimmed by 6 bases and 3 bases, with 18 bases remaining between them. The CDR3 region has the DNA TGTGCCAGCAGAGGCTCCTCCTGGACAGTCTACGAGCAGTACTTC. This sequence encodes CASRGSSWTVYEQYF.

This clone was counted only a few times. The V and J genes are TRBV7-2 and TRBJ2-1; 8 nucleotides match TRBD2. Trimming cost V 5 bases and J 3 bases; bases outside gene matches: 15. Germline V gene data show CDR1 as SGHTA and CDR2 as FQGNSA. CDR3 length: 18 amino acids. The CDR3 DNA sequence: TGTGCCAGCAGCCCCTACCCCGGGGGGGCAGGGCTCTACAATGAGCAGTTCTTC. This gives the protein CASSPYPGGAGLYNEQFF. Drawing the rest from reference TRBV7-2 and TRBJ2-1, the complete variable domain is GAGVSQSPSNKVTEKGKDVELRCDPISGHTALYWYRQSLGQGLEFLIYFQGNSAPDKSGLPSDRFSAERTGGSVSTLTIQRTQQEDSAVYLCASSPYPGGAGLYNEQFFGPGTRLTVL.

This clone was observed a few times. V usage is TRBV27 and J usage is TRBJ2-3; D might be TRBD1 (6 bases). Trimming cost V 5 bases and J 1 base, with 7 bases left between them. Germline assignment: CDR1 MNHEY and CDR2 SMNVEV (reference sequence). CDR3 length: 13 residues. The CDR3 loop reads CASSRQGTDTQYF. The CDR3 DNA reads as TGTGCCAGCAGTCGACAGGGCACAGATACGCAGTATTTT.

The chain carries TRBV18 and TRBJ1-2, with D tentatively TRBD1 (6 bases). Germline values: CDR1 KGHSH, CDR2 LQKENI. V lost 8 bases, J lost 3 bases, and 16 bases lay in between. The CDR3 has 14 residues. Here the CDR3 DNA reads TGTGCCAGCGCAAGCACAGGGTCCCACTATGGCTACACCTTC. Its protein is CASASTGSHYGYTF.

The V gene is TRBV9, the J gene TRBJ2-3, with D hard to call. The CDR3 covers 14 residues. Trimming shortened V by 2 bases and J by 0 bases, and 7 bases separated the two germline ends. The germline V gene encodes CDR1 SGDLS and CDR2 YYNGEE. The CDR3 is CASSVEWSTDTQYF. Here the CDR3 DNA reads TGTGCCAGCAGCGTTGAGTGGAGCACAGATACGCAGTATTTT.

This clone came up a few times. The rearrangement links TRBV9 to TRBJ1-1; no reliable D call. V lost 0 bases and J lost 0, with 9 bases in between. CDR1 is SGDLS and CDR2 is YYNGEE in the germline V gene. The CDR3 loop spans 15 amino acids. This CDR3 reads CASSVEYNMNTEAFF. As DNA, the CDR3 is TGTGCCAGCAGCGTAGAGTACAACATGAACACTGAAGCTTTCTTT.

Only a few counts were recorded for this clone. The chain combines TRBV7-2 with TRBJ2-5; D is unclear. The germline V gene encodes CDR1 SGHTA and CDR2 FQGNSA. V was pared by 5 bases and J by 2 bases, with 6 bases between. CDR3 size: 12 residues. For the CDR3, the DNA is TGTGCCAGCAGCCCACAGCAAGAGACCCAGTACTTC. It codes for CASSPQQETQYF.

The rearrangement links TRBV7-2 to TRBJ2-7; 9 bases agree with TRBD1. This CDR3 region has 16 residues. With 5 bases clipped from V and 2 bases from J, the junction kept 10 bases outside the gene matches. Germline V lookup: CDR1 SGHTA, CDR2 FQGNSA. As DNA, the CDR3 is TGTGCCAGCAGCCCCCACGCGGGACAGGGTGCCTACGAGCAGTACTTC. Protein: CASSPHAGQGAYEQYF.

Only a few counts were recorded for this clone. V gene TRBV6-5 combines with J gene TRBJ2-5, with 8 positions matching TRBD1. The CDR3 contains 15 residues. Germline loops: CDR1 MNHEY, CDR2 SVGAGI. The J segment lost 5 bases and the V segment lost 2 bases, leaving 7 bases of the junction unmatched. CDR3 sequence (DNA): TGTGCCAGCAGTTACACAGGGGGTGTGGGGGAGACCCAGTACTTC. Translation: CASSYTGGVGETQYF.

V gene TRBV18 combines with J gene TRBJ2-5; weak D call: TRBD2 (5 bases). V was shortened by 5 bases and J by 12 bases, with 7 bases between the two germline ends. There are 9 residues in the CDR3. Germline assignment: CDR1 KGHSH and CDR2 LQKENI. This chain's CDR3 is CASSVGEYF. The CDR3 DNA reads TGTGCCAGCTCAGTCGGGGAGTACTTC.

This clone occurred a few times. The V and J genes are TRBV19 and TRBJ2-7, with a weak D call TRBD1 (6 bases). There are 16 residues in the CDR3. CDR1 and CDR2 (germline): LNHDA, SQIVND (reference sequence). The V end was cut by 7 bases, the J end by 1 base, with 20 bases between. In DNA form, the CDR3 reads TGTGCCAGTACCAGGGGTACAGGCGATCTATCCTACGAGCAGTACTTC. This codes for CASTRGTGDLSYEQYF.

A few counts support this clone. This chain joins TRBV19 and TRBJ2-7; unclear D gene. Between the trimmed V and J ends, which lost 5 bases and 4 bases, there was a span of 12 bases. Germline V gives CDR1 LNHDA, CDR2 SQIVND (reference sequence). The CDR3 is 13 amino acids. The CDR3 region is CASSSSGRYEQYF. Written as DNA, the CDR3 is TGTGCCAGTAGTTCGTCAGGACGGTACGAGCAGTACTTC.

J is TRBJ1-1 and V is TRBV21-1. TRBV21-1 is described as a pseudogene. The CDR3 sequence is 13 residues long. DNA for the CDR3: TGTGCCAGCAGCCGGCGGGGGAACACTGAAGCTTTCTTT. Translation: CASSRRGNTEAFF.

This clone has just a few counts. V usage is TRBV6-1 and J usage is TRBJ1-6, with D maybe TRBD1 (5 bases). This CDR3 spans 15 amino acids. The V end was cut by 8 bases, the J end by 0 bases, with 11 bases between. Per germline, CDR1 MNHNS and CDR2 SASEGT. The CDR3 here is CASGDDSSYNSPLHF. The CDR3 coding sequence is TGTGCCAGCGGGGACGACAGCTCCTATAATTCACCCCTCCACTTT.

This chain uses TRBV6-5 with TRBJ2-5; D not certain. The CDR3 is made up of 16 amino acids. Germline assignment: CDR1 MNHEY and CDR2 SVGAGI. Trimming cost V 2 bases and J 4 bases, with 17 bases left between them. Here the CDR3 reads CASSYELHSATETQYF. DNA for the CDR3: TGTGCCAGCAGTTACGAGCTCCATTCAGCGACAGAGACCCAGTACTTC.

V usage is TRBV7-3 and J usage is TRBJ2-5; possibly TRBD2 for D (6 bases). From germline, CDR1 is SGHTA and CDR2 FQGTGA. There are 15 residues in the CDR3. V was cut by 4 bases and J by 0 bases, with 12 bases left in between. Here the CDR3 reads CASSYSGSNQETQYF. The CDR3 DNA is TGTGCCAGCAGCTATTCCGGGAGTAACCAAGAGACCCAGTACTTC.

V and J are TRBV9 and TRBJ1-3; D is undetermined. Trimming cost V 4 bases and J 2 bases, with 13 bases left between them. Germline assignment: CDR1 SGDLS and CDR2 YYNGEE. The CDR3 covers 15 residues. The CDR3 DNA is TGTGCCAGCAGCCCCAGCTTGAATGCTGGAAACACCATATATTTT. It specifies CASSPSLNAGNTIYF.

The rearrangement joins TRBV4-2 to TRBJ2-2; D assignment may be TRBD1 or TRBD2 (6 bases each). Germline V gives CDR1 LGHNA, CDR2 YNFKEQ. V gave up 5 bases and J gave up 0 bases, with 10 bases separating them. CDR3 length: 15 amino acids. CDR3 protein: CASSLGGTNTGELFF. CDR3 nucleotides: TGTGCCAGCAGCTTGGGGGGCACGAACACCGGGGAGCTGTTTTTT.

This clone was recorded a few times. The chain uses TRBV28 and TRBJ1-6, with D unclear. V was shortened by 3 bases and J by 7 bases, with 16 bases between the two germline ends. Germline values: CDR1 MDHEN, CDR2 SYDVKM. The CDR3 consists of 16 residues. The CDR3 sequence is CASSLSTGNPNSPLHF. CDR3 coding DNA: TGTGCCAGCAGTTTGTCCACGGGAAACCCGAATTCACCCCTCCACTTT.

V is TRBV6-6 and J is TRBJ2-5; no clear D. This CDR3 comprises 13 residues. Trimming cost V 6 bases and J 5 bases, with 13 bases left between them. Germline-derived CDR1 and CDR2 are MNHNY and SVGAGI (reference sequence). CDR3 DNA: TGTGCCAGCAGAAACCTAGAACAGGAGACCCAGTACTTC. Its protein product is CASRNLEQETQYF.

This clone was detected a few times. CDR3 sequence reads: CASSQTGRYQDTQYF. The CDR3 DNA sequence: TGCGCCAGCAGCCAAACGGGACGGTATCAAGATACGCAGTATTTT. The chain employs TRBV4-3 and TRBJ2-3; D is tentatively TRBD1 or TRBD2 (5 bases each). This CDR3 has 15 amino acids. CDR1 and CDR2 from the germline V gene are LGHNA and YSLEER. Trimming removed 2 bases from V and 5 bases from J, with 14 bases in between.